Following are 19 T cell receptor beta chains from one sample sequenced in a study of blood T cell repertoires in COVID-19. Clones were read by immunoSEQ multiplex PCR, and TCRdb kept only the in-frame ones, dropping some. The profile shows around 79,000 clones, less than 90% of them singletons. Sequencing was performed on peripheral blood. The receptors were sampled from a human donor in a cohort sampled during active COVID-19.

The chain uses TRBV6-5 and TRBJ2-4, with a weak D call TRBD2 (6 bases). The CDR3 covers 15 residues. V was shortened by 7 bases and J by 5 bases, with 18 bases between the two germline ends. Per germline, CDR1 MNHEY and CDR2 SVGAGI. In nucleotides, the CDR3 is TGTGCCAGCACCACTCGGAGGGCAGGACAAAACATTCAGTACTTC. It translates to CASTTRRAGQNIQYF.

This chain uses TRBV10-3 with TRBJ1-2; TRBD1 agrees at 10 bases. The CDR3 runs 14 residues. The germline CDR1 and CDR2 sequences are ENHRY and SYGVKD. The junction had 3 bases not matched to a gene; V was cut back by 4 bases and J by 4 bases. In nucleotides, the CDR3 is TGTGCCATCAGTGCGGACAGGGGGTCCTATGGCTACACCTTC. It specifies CAISADRGSYGYTF.

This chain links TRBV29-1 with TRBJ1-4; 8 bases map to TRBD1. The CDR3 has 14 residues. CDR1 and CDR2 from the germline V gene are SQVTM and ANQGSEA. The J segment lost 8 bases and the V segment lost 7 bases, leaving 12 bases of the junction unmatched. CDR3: CSAIRGQGGEKLFF. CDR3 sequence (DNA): TGCAGCGCCATACGAGGACAGGGCGGAGAAAAACTGTTTTTT.

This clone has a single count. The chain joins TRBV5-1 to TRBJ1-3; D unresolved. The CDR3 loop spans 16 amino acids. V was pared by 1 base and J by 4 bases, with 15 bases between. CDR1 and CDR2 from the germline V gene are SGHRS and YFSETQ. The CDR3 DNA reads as TGCGCCAGCAGCTTGACGACTCGGCTCCCGGGAAACACCATATATTTT. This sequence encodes CASSLTTRLPGNTIYF. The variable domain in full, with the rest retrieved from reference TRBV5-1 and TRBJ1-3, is KAGVTQTPRYLIKTRGQQVTLSCSPISGHRSVSWYQQTPGQGLQFLFEYFSETQRNKGNFPGRFSGRQFSNSRSEMNVSTLELGDSALYLCASSLTTRLPGNTIYFGEGSWLTVV.

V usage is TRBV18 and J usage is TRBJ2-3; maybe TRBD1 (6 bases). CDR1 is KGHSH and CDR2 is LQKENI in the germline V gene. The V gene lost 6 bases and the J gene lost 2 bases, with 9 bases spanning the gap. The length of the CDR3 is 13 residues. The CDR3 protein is CASSRTATDTQYF. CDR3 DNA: TGTGCCAGCTCCCGGACAGCCACAGATACGCAGTATTTT.

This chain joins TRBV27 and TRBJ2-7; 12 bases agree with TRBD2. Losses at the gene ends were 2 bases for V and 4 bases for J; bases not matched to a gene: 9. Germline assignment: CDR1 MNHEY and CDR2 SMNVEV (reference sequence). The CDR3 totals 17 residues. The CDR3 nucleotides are TGTGCCAGCAGTTTAATGCTAGCGGGAGGGCCTTCGTACGAGCAGTACTTC. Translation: CASSLMLAGGPSYEQYF.

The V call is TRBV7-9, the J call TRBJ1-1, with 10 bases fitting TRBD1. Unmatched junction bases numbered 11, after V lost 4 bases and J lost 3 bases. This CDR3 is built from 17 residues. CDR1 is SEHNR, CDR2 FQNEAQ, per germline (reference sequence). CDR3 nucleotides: TGTGCCAGCAGCTCCCAAGACAGGGGGCGAAGGGACACTGAAGCTTTCTTT. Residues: CASSSQDRGRRDTEAFF. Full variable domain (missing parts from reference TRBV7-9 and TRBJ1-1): DTGVSQNPRHKITKRGQNVTFRCDPISEHNRLYWYRQTLGQGPEFLTYFQNEAQLEKSRLLSDRFSAERPKGSFSTLEIQRTEQGDSAMYLCASSSQDRGRRDTEAFFGQGTRLTVV.

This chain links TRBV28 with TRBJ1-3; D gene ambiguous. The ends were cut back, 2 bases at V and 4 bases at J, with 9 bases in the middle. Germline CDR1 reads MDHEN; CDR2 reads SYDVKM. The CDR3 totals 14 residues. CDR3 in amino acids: CASSLNYGGNTIYF. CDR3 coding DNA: TGTGCCAGCAGTTTAAATTACGGGGGAAACACCATATATTTT.

The CDR3 protein is CASSWTSGKETQYF. As DNA, the CDR3 is TGCGCCAGCAGCTGGACTAGCGGGAAAGAGACCCAGTACTTC. This chain joins TRBV5-1 and TRBJ2-5, with 12 bases fitting TRBD2. In germline, CDR1 is SGHRS, CDR2 YFSETQ. Losses at the gene ends were 3 bases for V and 3 bases for J; bases not matched to a gene: 0. The CDR3 length is 14 residues.

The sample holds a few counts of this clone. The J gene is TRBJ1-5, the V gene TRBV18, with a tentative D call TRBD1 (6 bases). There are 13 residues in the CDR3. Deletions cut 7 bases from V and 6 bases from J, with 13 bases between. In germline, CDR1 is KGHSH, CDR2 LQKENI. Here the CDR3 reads CASCLQGSQPQHF. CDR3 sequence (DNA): TGTGCCAGCTGCCTGCAGGGGAGTCAGCCCCAGCATTTT.

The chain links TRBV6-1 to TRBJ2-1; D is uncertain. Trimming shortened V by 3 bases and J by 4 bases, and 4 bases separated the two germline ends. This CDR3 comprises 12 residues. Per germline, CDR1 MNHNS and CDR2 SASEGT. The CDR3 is CASSDRYNEQFF. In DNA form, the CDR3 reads TGTGCCAGCAGTGACAGGTACAATGAGCAGTTCTTC.

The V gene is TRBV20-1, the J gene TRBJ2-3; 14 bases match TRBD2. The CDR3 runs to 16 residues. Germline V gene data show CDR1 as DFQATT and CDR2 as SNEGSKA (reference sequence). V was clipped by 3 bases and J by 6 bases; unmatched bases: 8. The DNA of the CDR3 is TGCAGTGCTAGTCCGGGACTAGCGGGGGATAGCGATACGCAGTATTTT. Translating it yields CSASPGLAGDSDTQYF.

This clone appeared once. The CDR3 sequence: CASSNNRGTEAFF. CDR3 bases: TGTGCCAGTAGTAATAACAGGGGCACTGAAGCTTTCTTT. V and J are TRBV19 and TRBJ1-1; TRBD1 agrees at 7 bases. With V trimmed by 4 bases and J by 4 bases, 3 bases remained unmatched. The germline V gene has CDR1 LNHDA and CDR2 SQIVND (reference sequence). This CDR3 has 13 amino acids.

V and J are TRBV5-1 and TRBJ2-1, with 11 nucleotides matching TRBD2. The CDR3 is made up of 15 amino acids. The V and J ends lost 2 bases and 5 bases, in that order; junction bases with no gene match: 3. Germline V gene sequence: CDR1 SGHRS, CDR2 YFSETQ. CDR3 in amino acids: CASSLTSGSNNEQFF. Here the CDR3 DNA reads TGCGCCAGCAGCTTAACTAGCGGGAGTAACAATGAGCAGTTCTTC.

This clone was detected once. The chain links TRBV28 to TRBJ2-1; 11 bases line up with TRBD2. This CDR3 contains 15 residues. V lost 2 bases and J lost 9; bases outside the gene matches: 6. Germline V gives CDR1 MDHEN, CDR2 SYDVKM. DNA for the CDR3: TGTGCCAGCAGTTTAGGACTAGCGGGTATCGGTGAGCAGTTCTTC. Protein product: CASSLGLAGIGEQFF.

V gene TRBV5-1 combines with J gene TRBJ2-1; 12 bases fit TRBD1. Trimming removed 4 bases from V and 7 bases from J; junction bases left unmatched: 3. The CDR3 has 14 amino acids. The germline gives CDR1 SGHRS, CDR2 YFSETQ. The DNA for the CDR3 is TGCGCCAGCAGCAAGGGACAGGGGGCAAATGAGCAGTTCTTC. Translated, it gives CASSKGQGANEQFF.

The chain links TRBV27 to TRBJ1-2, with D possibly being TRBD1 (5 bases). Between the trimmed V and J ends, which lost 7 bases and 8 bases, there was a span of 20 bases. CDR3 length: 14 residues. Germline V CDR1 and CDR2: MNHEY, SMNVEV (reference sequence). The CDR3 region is CASKIAAGGRGYTF. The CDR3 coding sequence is TGTGCCAGCAAGATAGCTGCCGGGGGGAGGGGCTACACCTTC.

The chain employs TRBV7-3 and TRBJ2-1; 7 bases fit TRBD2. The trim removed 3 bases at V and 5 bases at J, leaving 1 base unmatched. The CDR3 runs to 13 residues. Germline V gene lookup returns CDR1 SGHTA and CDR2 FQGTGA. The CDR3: CASSFGTNNEQFF. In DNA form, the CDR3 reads TGTGCCAGCAGCTTCGGGACTAACAATGAGCAGTTCTTC.

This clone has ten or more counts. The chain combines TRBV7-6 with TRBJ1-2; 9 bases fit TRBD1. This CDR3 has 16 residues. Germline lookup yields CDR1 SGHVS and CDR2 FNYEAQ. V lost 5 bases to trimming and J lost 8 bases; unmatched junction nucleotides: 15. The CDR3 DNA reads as TGTGCCAGCAGCCAAGACCGCGGGACAGGGTTCAAAGGCTACACCTTC. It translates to CASSQDRGTGFKGYTF.